The clone carrying this T cell receptor beta chain was observed a handful of times. The antigen remains unidentified. The PCR ran on 60 Vbeta and 13 Jbeta primers. Per the authors' pipeline: As a later analysis found, there were 60 million to 90 million unique TCR beta chains, of which approximately 10 million were shared. TCRdb's table, derived via immunoSEQ multiplex PCR, lists solely in-frame clones and lacks some. That table supplies the V and J calls and clone size; D and trimming were determined from the DNA. The sample includes 140,000 to 150,000 clones, about 10% seen only once; the top ten take 1.5% to 2%. This entry is derived from a study of cytomegalovirus exposure and HLA in healthy donors. This CDR3 is 13 amino acids long. Germline CDR1 WNHNN, CDR2 SYGVQD (reference sequence). V lost 0 bases to trimming and J lost 7 bases, with 9 bases between them. Study-level points and caveats: Being productive about 90% or about 30% of the time was typical of most TCR beta V segments in an earlier analysis. Apart from CMV serostatus, no immune exposure information was available. The majority of CMV-associated TCR beta chains were reported as apparently HLA-restricted in a later analysis.

The TCR originated in a man aged 50 to 60 in good health and CMV-seronegative. Sequenced sample: PBMCs. This sequence joins TRBV10-1 and TRBJ1-2; unclear D gene. CDR3 nucleotides: TGCGCCAGCAGTGAGTCGATGGAGGGTGGCTACACCTTC. Residues: CASSESMEGGYTF.